This TCR beta chain was identified in a study of cytomegalovirus exposure and HLA in healthy donors. Study-wide points: V- and J-gene trimming of TCR beta was linked (in a later analysis) to a missense DCLRE1C variant. It was reported that the classifier diagnosed cytomegalovirus status with high specificity and sensitivity in both the original and validation cohorts.

A remark on this clone: Its antigen is not known.

PCR involved 60 Vbeta and 13 Jbeta primers. Profiled with immunoSEQ multiplex PCR; TCRdb holds only in-frame clones, not every one. The table lists about 46,000 clones, with about 1.2% in the top ten. The germline V and J ends were trimmed by 3 bases and 7 bases, with 12 bases remaining between them. Germline values: CDR1 KGHSH, CDR2 LQKENI. This CDR3 has 13 residues. The sequenced material came from PBMCs. The TCR was taken from a woman aged 40 to 49 in good health and CMV-seronegative. This chain uses TRBV18 with TRBJ1-2; no clear D gene. The CDR3 loop is CASSPRAWSGYTF. In nucleotides, the CDR3 is TGTGCCAGCTCACCGCGGGCATGGAGTGGCTACACCTTC.